The 11 T cell receptor beta chains presented below share a single source sample, sequenced in a study of cytomegalovirus exposure and HLA in healthy donors. PCR primers comprised 60 Vbeta and 13 Jbeta primers. This table comes from immunoSEQ multiplex PCR, and its TCRdb copy is limited to in-frame clones, with some not included. The table has roughly 250,000 clones, roughly 80% seen once. Sequencing was done on a sample of PBMCs. These receptors all come from a girl aged 2 to 9 in good health and CMV-seronegative.

The chain uses TRBV9 and TRBJ1-1; D is ambiguous. Germline assignment: CDR1 SGDLS and CDR2 YYNGEE. V lost 1 base to trimming and J lost 0 bases, with 7 bases between them. The CDR3 runs to 14 residues. This chain's CDR3 is CASSVQALNTEAFF. CDR3 coding DNA: TGTGCCAGCAGCGTACAGGCTTTGAACACTGAAGCTTTCTTT.

The chain employs TRBV28 and TRBJ1-2; D might be TRBD1 (5 bases). Germline loops: CDR1 MDHEN, CDR2 SYDVKM. This CDR3 is 15 amino acids long. Trimming shortened V by 5 bases and J by 0 bases, and 13 bases separated the two germline ends. CDR3 DNA: TGTGCCAGCAGTCCCACGACAGCCCCTAACTATGGCTACACCTTC. Residues: CASSPTTAPNYGYTF.

The rearrangement links TRBV7-3 to TRBJ2-3; D is perhaps TRBD1 (6 bases). Germline CDR1 SGHTA, CDR2 FQGTGA. The CDR3 length is 15 residues. V dropped 4 bases and J dropped 1 base, with 12 bases sitting between them. This CDR3 is CASSSQGVGTDTQYF. In nucleotides, the CDR3 is TGTGCCAGCAGCTCACAGGGAGTGGGCACAGATACGCAGTATTTT.

The chain is built from TRBV7-6 and TRBJ1-3, with D unclear. The CDR3 spans 16 residues. Germline lookup yields CDR1 SGHVS and CDR2 FNYEAQ. The ends were cut back, 1 base at V and 0 bases at J, with 10 bases in the middle. The CDR3, as DNA: TGTGCCAGCAGCTTAGAAGGGAGATACTCTGGAAACACCATATATTTT. Translated: CASSLEGRYSGNTIYF.

The chain combines TRBV7-8 with TRBJ1-2, with D possibly matching TRBD1 (5 bases). Germline V lookup: CDR1 SGHVS, CDR2 FQNEAQ. V lost 2 bases and J lost 0, with 13 bases in between. This CDR3 has 16 residues. The CDR3 sequence is CASSLPGRQANYGYTF. CDR3 DNA: TGTGCCAGCAGCTTACCAGGGCGTCAAGCTAACTATGGCTACACCTTC.

This sequence joins TRBV5-1 and TRBJ2-5; weak D call: TRBD1 (5 bases). The J call may not be correct, given that the DNA end is closer to TRBJ2-7. Germline V CDR1 and CDR2: SGHRS, YFSETQ. CDR3 length: 13 residues. DNA of the CDR3: TGCGCCAGCAGCTTGACAGGTTCCCACGAGCAGTACTTC. Its translation is CASSLTGSHEQYF.

The chain links TRBV30 to TRBJ1-5; the D gene is possibly TRBD1 (5 bases). This CDR3 is built from 13 residues. V was trimmed by 1 base and J by 4 bases, leaving 8 bases between them. Germline CDR1 reads GTSNPN; CDR2 reads SVGIG (reference sequence). As DNA, the CDR3 is TGTGCCTGGAGTGGGGGCATTAATCAGCCCCAGCATTTT. This gives the protein CAWSGGINQPQHF. Full variable domain (outside the CDR3, taken from reference TRBV30 and TRBJ1-5): SQTIHQWPATLVQPVGSPLSLECTVEGTSNPNLYWYRQAAGRGLQLLFYSVGIGQISSEVPQNLSASRPQDRQFILSSKKLLLSDSGFYLCAWSGGINQPQHFGDGTRLSIL.

The count of this clone is one. The chain recombines TRBV7-2 with TRBJ2-7, with 7 bases fitting TRBD2. From germline, CDR1 is SGHTA and CDR2 FQGNSA. This CDR3 contains 14 residues. After removal of 4 bases from V and 3 bases from J, the junction contained 6 bases not matched to a gene. The CDR3 sequence: CASSWGGGGYEQYF. CDR3 nucleotides: TGTGCCAGCAGCTGGGGCGGCGGGGGCTACGAGCAGTACTTC.

J is TRBJ2-7 and V is TRBV28; weak D call: TRBD2 (5 bases). The germline gives CDR1 MDHEN, CDR2 SYDVKM. There are 13 residues in the CDR3. V was cut by 3 bases and J by 6 bases, with 12 bases left in between. This chain's CDR3 is CASSFSLALEQYF. For the CDR3, the DNA is TGTGCCAGCAGTTTTAGTCTAGCCCTCGAGCAGTACTTC.

The chain couples TRBV9 to TRBJ2-1, with a weak D call TRBD2 (6 bases). Trimming removed 5 bases at V and 9 bases at J, with 9 bases between. The length of the CDR3 is 11 residues. Germline V CDR1 and CDR2: SGDLS, YYNGEE. Here the CDR3 DNA reads TGTGCCAGCAGGAGGGGAGGTGAGCAGTTCTTC. Translation: CASRRGGEQFF.

The chain combines TRBV28 with TRBJ1-2, with 7 bases identical to TRBD1. The CDR3 consists of 15 residues. J gave up 2 bases and V 3 bases, and 6 bases lay outside the gene matches. CDR1 is MDHEN and CDR2 is SYDVKM in the germline V gene. CDR3 region: CASSFGTGVNYGYTF. Written as DNA, the CDR3 is TGTGCCAGCAGTTTCGGAACAGGGGTAAACTATGGCTACACCTTC.